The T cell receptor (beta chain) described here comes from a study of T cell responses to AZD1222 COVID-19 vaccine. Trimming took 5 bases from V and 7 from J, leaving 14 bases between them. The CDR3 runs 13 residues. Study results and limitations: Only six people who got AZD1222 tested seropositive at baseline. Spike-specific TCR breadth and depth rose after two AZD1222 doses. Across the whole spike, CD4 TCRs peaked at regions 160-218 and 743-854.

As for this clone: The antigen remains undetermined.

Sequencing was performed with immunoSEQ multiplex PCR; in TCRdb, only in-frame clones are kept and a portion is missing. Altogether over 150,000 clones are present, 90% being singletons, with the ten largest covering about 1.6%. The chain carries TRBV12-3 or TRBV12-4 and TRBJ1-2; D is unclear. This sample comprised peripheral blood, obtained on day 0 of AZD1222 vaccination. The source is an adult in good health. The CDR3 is CASSQSGSGGYTF. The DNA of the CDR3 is TGTGCCAGCAGTCAATCAGGATCCGGTGGCTACACCTTC.